Shown below are 24 T cell receptor beta chains from a single sample sequenced in a study of T cell responses to AZD1222 COVID-19 vaccine. Only in-frame clones appear in the TCRdb table, and some are missing; sequencing was by immunoSEQ multiplex PCR. The sample holds over 50,000 clones, approximately 85% seen once. The material sequenced was peripheral blood, taken 28 days after the second AZD1222 dose. These receptors were collected from an adult who received the AZD1222 COVID-19 vaccine.

The V gene is TRBV3-1 (or the pseudogene TRBV3-2), the J gene TRBJ2-1; D not certain. The CDR3 totals 13 residues. Germline-derived CDR1 and CDR2 are LGHDT and YNNKEL (reference sequence). Trimming removed 0 bases from V and 9 bases from J, with 9 bases in between. CDR3: CASSQETPAEQFF. CDR3 coding DNA: TGTGCCAGCAGCCAAGAAACCCCCGCTGAGCAGTTCTTC.

The gene calls are TRBV3-1 (or the pseudogene TRBV3-2) and TRBJ2-7; 8 bases are a match to TRBD2. Trimming removed 4 bases from V and 2 bases from J; junction bases left unmatched: 13. CDR3 size: 17 residues. The V gene's germline CDR1 is LGHDT and CDR2 YNNKEL (reference sequence). In nucleotides, the CDR3 is TGTGCCAGCAGCCGAGGAGTCATAGCGGGGATAACCTACGAGCAGTACTTC. Amino acid sequence: CASSRGVIAGITYEQYF.

The CDR3 loop is CASSETPGQSIYNEQFF. The CDR3 region has the DNA TGTGCCAGCAGTGAGACCCCAGGACAGAGTATTTACAATGAGCAGTTCTTC. V gene TRBV6-1 combines with J gene TRBJ2-1; the D gene is possibly TRBD1 (6 bases). With 3 bases removed from V and 4 bases from J, the gap between germline ends came to 19 bases. The germline CDR1 and CDR2 sequences are MNHNS and SASEGT. This CDR3 spans 17 amino acids.

The table lists this clone with a count of one. CDR3 sequence: CASSPGPRDRSTDTQYF. DNA of the CDR3: TGTGCCAGCAGCCCGGGGCCCCGGGACAGGAGCACAGATACGCAGTATTTT. The chain carries TRBV14 and TRBJ2-3, with 8 bases aligning to TRBD1. This CDR3 comprises 17 residues. Trimming removed 4 bases from V and 0 bases from J; junction bases left unmatched: 9. Germline V gene sequence: CDR1 SGHDN, CDR2 FVKESK.

This clone was counted a few times. The chain has TRBV6-5 and TRBJ1-1, with D unclear. V was clipped by 5 bases and J by 4 bases, with 11 bases between them. CDR1 and CDR2 (germline): MNHEY, SVGAGI. The CDR3 runs to 13 residues. In DNA form, the CDR3 reads TGTGCCAGCAGTAGGTATCGGACCACTGAAGCTTTCTTT. Amino acids: CASSRYRTTEAFF.

V and J are TRBV19 and TRBJ2-3; D is possibly TRBD2 (6 bases). Germline lookup yields CDR1 LNHDA and CDR2 SQIVND (reference sequence). The ends were cut back, 0 bases at V and 1 base at J, with 11 bases in the middle. The CDR3 is made up of 16 amino acids. The CDR3 coding sequence is TGTGCCAGTAGTATAGATCTGGCTAGCGGCACAGATACGCAGTATTTT. Its translation: CASSIDLASGTDTQYF.

In its sample, this clone was seen once. The genes are TRBV4-2 and TRBJ2-6; 7 bases fit TRBD2. The germline V gene encodes CDR1 LGHNA and CDR2 YNFKEQ. J was trimmed by 1 base and V by 4 bases; bases with no gene match: 13. This CDR3 has 19 residues. The CDR3 DNA sequence: TGTGCCAGCAGCCCATCTAGCGGAGCGGGCCCATCTGGGGCCAACGTCCTGACTTTC. Its translation: CASSPSSGAGPSGANVLTF.

V usage is TRBV5-8 and J usage is TRBJ1-1, with D unclear. The CDR3 loop spans 15 amino acids. Trimming shortened V by 4 bases and J by 0 bases, and 13 bases separated the two germline ends. Per germline, CDR1 SGHTS and CDR2 YDEGEE. The CDR3, as DNA: TGTGCCAGCAGCCTCAGAGTGTCAATGAACACTGAAGCTTTCTTT. This gives the protein CASSLRVSMNTEAFF.

In its sample, this clone ranks as medium-sized (0.01 to 0.1%). The gene calls are TRBV6-2 or TRBV6-3 and TRBJ2-7; possible D gene TRBD1, 6 bases. V dropped 2 bases and J dropped 5 bases, with 13 bases sitting between them. Germline V gene sequence: CDR1 MNHEY, CDR2 SVGEGT. The CDR3 spans 14 residues. Here the CDR3 reads CASSYRRGYDEQYF. CDR3 DNA sequence: TGTGCCAGCAGTTACCGCAGGGGTTACGACGAGCAGTACTTC.

V gene TRBV5-4 combines with J gene TRBJ1-2; D call uncertain. Per the germline V gene, CDR1 is SGHNT and CDR2 is YYREEE (reference sequence). Between the trimmed V and J ends, which lost 2 bases and 0 bases, there was a span of 2 bases. The CDR3 has 12 residues. CDR3 in DNA: TGTGCCAGCAGCTTTCCTAACTATGGCTACACCTTC. As protein: CASSFPNYGYTF.

V is TRBV19 and J is TRBJ2-1; no clear D gene. The CDR3 covers 14 residues. Germline V gene data show CDR1 as LNHDA and CDR2 as SQIVND (reference sequence). V was pared by 1 base and J by 2 bases, with 6 bases between. The CDR3: CASSIADAYNEQFF. Written as DNA, the CDR3 is TGTGCCAGTAGTATAGCGGACGCCTACAATGAGCAGTTCTTC. Full variable domain (remainder filled in from reference TRBV19 and TRBJ2-1): DGGITQSPKYLFRKEGQNVTLSCEQNLNHDAMYWYRQDPGQGLRLIYYSQIVNDFQKGDIAEGYSVSREKKESFPLTVTSAQKNPTAFYLCASSIADAYNEQFFGPGTRLTVL.

The chain joins TRBV25-1 to TRBJ1-4; D is unclear. Trimming took off 3 bases at V and 0 bases at J, with 11 bases between the two ends. Germline V gives CDR1 MGHDK, CDR2 SYGVNS. The CDR3 consists of 16 residues. In DNA form, the CDR3 reads TGTGCCAGCAGTGACTTCCAGACTGCAACTAATGAAAAACTGTTTTTT. Translating gives CASSDFQTATNEKLFF.

The chain recombines TRBV2 with TRBJ2-1; 8 bases are a match to TRBD2. CDR3 length equals 15 residues. In germline, CDR1 is SNHLY, CDR2 FYNNEI. Unmatched junction bases numbered 8, after V lost 6 bases and J lost 4 bases. The DNA for the CDR3 is TGTGCCAGCAGAGCCGGGACTAGTATGTACAATGAGCAGTTCTTC. Translated: CASRAGTSMYNEQFF.

The chain couples TRBV6-2 or TRBV6-3 to TRBJ2-7, with D possibly TRBD1 on 6 matching bases. This CDR3 region has 13 residues. V dropped 4 bases and J dropped 4 bases, with 11 bases sitting between them. CDR1 is MNHEY, CDR2 SVGEGT, per germline. This CDR3 is CASSFDRLYEQYF. CDR3 DNA: TGTGCCAGCAGTTTCGACAGGTTGTACGAGCAGTACTTC.

This clone was found a few times. The chain couples TRBV5-1 to TRBJ1-6, with D unresolved. The CDR3 is 15 amino acids. Germline V gene sequence: CDR1 SGHRS, CDR2 YFSETQ. V gave up 4 bases and J gave up 6 bases, with 14 bases separating them. Here the CDR3 DNA reads TGCGCCAGCAGCGCGGAGCCGGGAACTAATTCACCCCTCCACTTT. It specifies CASSAEPGTNSPLHF.

The rearrangement uses TRBV27 and TRBJ1-4; TRBD1 aligns across 7 bases. The germline V gene has CDR1 MNHEY and CDR2 SMNVEV (reference sequence). The CDR3 has 17 residues. Losses at the gene ends were 5 bases for V and 4 bases for J; bases not matched to a gene: 13. CDR3: CASSLRGASLINEKLFF. The CDR3 DNA is TGTGCCAGCAGTCTCAGGGGGGCCTCCCTGATTAATGAAAAACTGTTTTTT.

The rearrangement uses TRBV6-1 and TRBJ2-7, with D possibly TRBD1 on 6 matching bases. This CDR3 spans 15 amino acids. Germline CDR1 and CDR2: MNHNS and SASEGT. V was pared by 1 base and J by 5 bases, with 15 bases between. The CDR3 region is CASSEGLAGVDEQYF. The CDR3, as DNA: TGTGCCAGCAGTGAAGGGTTGGCAGGGGTAGACGAGCAGTACTTC.

The chain combines TRBV18 with TRBJ2-7, with D hard to call. Germline V gives CDR1 KGHSH, CDR2 LQKENI. This CDR3 spans 14 amino acids. V lost 3 bases and J lost 7, with 16 bases in between. CDR3 nucleotide sequence: TGTGCCAGCTCACCGGCAAGTAAGGGCTGGGAGCAGTACTTC. Protein product: CASSPASKGWEQYF.

V usage is TRBV7-9 and J usage is TRBJ1-4; no clear D. V gave up 4 bases and J gave up 8 bases, with 11 bases separating them. The CDR3 is made up of 13 amino acids. Looked up from germline, CDR1 is SEHNR and CDR2 is FQNEAQ (reference sequence). The CDR3 reads CASSSLVGEKLFF. As DNA, the CDR3 is TGTGCCAGCAGCTCACTGGTCGGGGAAAAACTGTTTTTT.

The rearrangement joins TRBV6-5 to TRBJ2-7; D perhaps matches TRBD2 (5 bases). The CDR3 is 15 amino acids. Germline V gene sequence: CDR1 MNHEY, CDR2 SVGAGI. Trimming removed 1 base from V and 2 bases from J, with 12 bases in between. In DNA form, the CDR3 reads TGTGCCAGCAGTTACTTTCCGGACTCCGCCTACGAGCAGTACTTC. It specifies CASSYFPDSAYEQYF.

J is TRBJ2-7 and V is TRBV2; D not certain. The CDR3 has 13 residues. Trimming shortened V by 1 base and J by 7 bases, and 11 bases separated the two germline ends. Germline CDR1 reads SNHLY; CDR2 reads FYNNEI. CDR3 nucleotides: TGTGCCAGCAGTGAAGTTATGGGGTTTGAGCAGTACTTC. This encodes CASSEVMGFEQYF.

This chain links TRBV11-2 with TRBJ1-2; 8 positions agree with TRBD1. The CDR3 covers 13 residues. Germline CDR1 reads SGHAT; CDR2 reads FQNNGV. V was pared by 5 bases and J by 8 bases, with 7 bases of the junction left unmatched. The CDR3 DNA reads as TGTGCCAGCAGCGGCCGGACAGGGCAAGGCTACACCTTC. Translating it yields CASSGRTGQGYTF.

This rearrangement joins TRBV28 to TRBJ2-7, with 11 bases fitting TRBD2. The junction had 10 bases not matched to a gene; V was cut back by 3 bases and J by 6 bases. Germline V gene data show CDR1 as MDHEN and CDR2 as SYDVKM. The CDR3 runs to 16 residues. The CDR3 loop reads CASSFASRLAGTEQYF. CDR3 bases: TGTGCCAGCAGTTTCGCCAGCCGACTAGCGGGAACCGAGCAGTACTTC.

This clone was seen a single time. This chain connects TRBV7-9 to TRBJ1-1; maybe TRBD1 (6 bases). CDR1 is SEHNR and CDR2 is FQNEAQ in the germline V gene (reference sequence). V shed 6 bases and J shed 1 base, with 12 bases lying between them. The CDR3 totals 14 residues. CDR3 in amino acids: CASRAGAGNTEAFF. CDR3 DNA sequence: TGTGCCAGCAGGGCAGGGGCAGGGAACACTGAAGCTTTCTTT.